The sequence of this T cell receptor beta chain was determined in a study of sequential checkpoint blockade in melanoma. Study in general: Maintenance nivolumab came after either treatment sequence.

Treatment denoted: randomized to nivolumab then ipilimumab (arm A) or the reverse (arm B). Per the germline V gene, CDR1 is GTSNPN and CDR2 is SVGIG (reference sequence). This CDR3 region has 14 residues. V lost 3 bases and J lost 2; bases outside the gene matches: 4. Sequencing was performed with immunoSEQ multiplex PCR; in TCRdb, only in-frame clones are kept and a portion is missing. The table has about 27,000 clones, 60% to 80% seen once. The sample consisted of CD8+ T cells sorted from blood (inferred from file names), taken from a patient given nivolumab and ipilimumab in sequence. The receptor was derived from a human donor with melanoma. The rearrangement uses TRBV30 and TRBJ2-3, with TRBD2 matching over 8 bases. The CDR3 nucleotides are TGTGCCTGGAGCGAAGCGGGGGTCACAGATACGCAGTATTTT. This codes for CAWSEAGVTDTQYF.